These 29 T cell receptor beta chains share one sample of origin, sequenced in a study of cytomegalovirus exposure and HLA in healthy donors. Clones were sequenced by immunoSEQ multiplex PCR, and TCRdb holds only the in-frame ones, with some missing. Of 150,000 to 160,000 clones listed, around 88% are singletons. Sequenced input: PBMCs. These receptor sequences come from a man younger than 35 in good health and CMV-seropositive.

This clone was seen only once. This chain joins TRBV27 and TRBJ1-5; D might be TRBD1 (5 bases). Germline lookup yields CDR1 MNHEY and CDR2 SMNVEV (reference sequence). V was trimmed by 2 bases and J by 3 bases, leaving 8 bases between them. This CDR3 spans 14 amino acids. CDR3 nucleotide sequence: TGTGCCAGCAGTTTAGAACAGGACAATCAGCCCCAGCATTTT. It is translated as CASSLEQDNQPQHF.

This chain uses TRBV27 with TRBJ2-1; 10 nucleotides agree with TRBD2. CDR1 MNHEY and CDR2 SMNVEV come from the germline V gene (reference sequence). J gave up 8 bases and V 8 bases, and 12 bases lay outside the gene matches. The CDR3 totals 15 residues. CDR3 in DNA: TGTGCCAGCGGGCGACCTAGCGGGAGATACGATGAGCAGTTCTTC. The encoded protein is CASGRPSGRYDEQFF.

In this sample, this clone turned up many times. The same CDR3 arises from other DNA sequences in this sample as well. The chain carries TRBV6-1 and TRBJ2-4, with TRBD2 matching over 10 bases. Germline assignment: CDR1 MNHNS and CDR2 SASEGT. CDR3 length: 15 residues. V gave up 2 bases and J gave up 7 bases; unmatched junction bases: 5. The CDR3 bases are TGTGCCAGCAGTGAAAGGACTAGCGGTCTTAACATTCAGTACTTC. As protein: CASSERTSGLNIQYF.

This CDR3 is CASSSLPRSSGRANTGELFF. The CDR3 DNA reads TGTGCCAGCAGTTCCTTACCACGTTCTAGCGGGAGGGCTAACACCGGGGAGCTGTTTTTT. The rearrangement links TRBV28 to TRBJ2-2, with TRBD2 identical over 12 bases. CDR3 length: 20 residues. Germline V lookup: CDR1 MDHEN, CDR2 SYDVKM. Trimming cost V 4 bases and J 2 bases; bases outside gene matches: 14.

J is TRBJ1-2 and V is TRBV28; D gene unclear. From germline, CDR1 is MDHEN and CDR2 SYDVKM. V was cut by 5 bases and J by 8 bases, with 12 bases left in between. There are 12 residues in the CDR3. The CDR3 sequence: CASSAGLGGYTF. The CDR3 DNA reads as TGTGCCAGCAGTGCCGGCCTGGGCGGCTACACCTTC.

This clone was seen a single time. This chain connects TRBV5-1 to TRBJ2-5; a possible D gene is TRBD2 (6 bases). Trimming left V 4 bases short and J 6 bases short, with 16 bases between. The CDR3 consists of 14 residues. The V gene's germline CDR1 is SGHRS and CDR2 YFSETQ. In nucleotides, the CDR3 is TGCGCCAGCAGCCGGGTCGGAGGGGTTCAGACCCAGTACTTC. It encodes CASSRVGGVQTQYF.

This clone is a singleton in its sample. V gene TRBV5-5 combines with J gene TRBJ2-7, with D tentatively TRBD1 (6 bases). Germline CDR1 reads SGHKS; CDR2 reads YYEKEE (reference sequence). Trimming shortened V by 0 bases and J by 4 bases, and 8 bases separated the two germline ends. The CDR3 has 13 residues. Written as DNA, the CDR3 is TGTGCCAGCAGCTTGGCGACAGGTTACGAGCAGTACTTC. Protein sequence: CASSLATGYEQYF.

The chain is built from TRBV5-1 and TRBJ1-1; D gene uncertain. CDR3 length: 17 residues. V shed 4 bases and J shed 2 bases, with 21 bases lying between them. Germline CDR1 reads SGHRS; CDR2 reads YFSETQ. The CDR3 reads CASSGWTASGTNTEAFF. CDR3 nucleotide sequence: TGCGCCAGCAGCGGGTGGACTGCATCGGGAACCAACACTGAAGCTTTCTTT.

This clone was observed a handful of times. The V gene is TRBV6-7, the J gene TRBJ1-5, with unresolved D. TRBV6-7 is placed among ORFs of uncertain function. The CDR3 has 16 amino acids. Trimming took off 4 bases at V and 5 bases at J, with 18 bases between the two ends. DNA of the CDR3: TGTGCCAGCAGTTGCGACACCGGACTCAAGTATCAGCCCCAGCATTTT. Translation gives CASSCDTGLKYQPQHF.

This chain links TRBV5-1 with TRBJ1-1; D perhaps matches TRBD1 (6 bases). V dropped 4 bases and J dropped 8 bases, with 18 bases sitting between them. Germline lookup yields CDR1 SGHRS and CDR2 YFSETQ. The CDR3 sequence is 14 residues long. The CDR3 region is CASSTKQQGREAFF. For the CDR3, the DNA is TGCGCCAGCAGCACCAAACAACAGGGACGAGAAGCTTTCTTT.

The V and J genes are TRBV5-1 and TRBJ2-1; TRBD2 matches 9 bases. The length of the CDR3 is 16 residues. The ends lost 5 bases at V and 5 bases at J; junction bases unmatched: 11. Germline lookup yields CDR1 SGHRS and CDR2 YFSETQ. CDR3: CASSRGASGNHNEQFF. The CDR3 coding sequence is TGCGCCAGCAGTCGGGGGGCTAGCGGGAACCACAATGAGCAGTTCTTC.

The chain couples TRBV11-2 to TRBJ2-7, with 11 positions matching TRBD2. The junction had 8 bases not matched to a gene; V was cut back by 2 bases and J by 5 bases. Germline V gives CDR1 SGHAT, CDR2 FQNNGV. The CDR3 totals 16 residues. CDR3 sequence: CASSLRGSGRVNEQYF. The CDR3 DNA is TGTGCCAGCAGCTTACGTGGTAGCGGGAGGGTGAACGAGCAGTACTTC.

The J gene is TRBJ1-4, the V gene TRBV19; 11 bases fit TRBD1. The trim removed 5 bases at V and 2 bases at J, leaving 7 bases unmatched. From germline, CDR1 is LNHDA and CDR2 SQIVND (reference sequence). The CDR3 length is 17 residues. CDR3 region: CASSARTGGMTNEKLFF. The CDR3 nucleotides are TGTGCCAGTAGTGCCCGGACAGGGGGCATGACTAATGAAAAACTGTTTTTT.

The chain has TRBV7-2 and TRBJ2-3; D is possibly TRBD1 (6 bases). CDR1 SGHTA and CDR2 FQGNSA come from the germline V gene. V was shortened by 6 bases and J by 6 bases, with 16 bases between the two germline ends. The length of the CDR3 is 14 residues. DNA of the CDR3: TGTGCCAGCAGTAACCACAGGGTGCTGGATACGCAGTATTTT. Its translation is CASSNHRVLDTQYF.

The CDR3 nucleotides read TGCAGCGTTTTAAGCGGGGGTTACAATGAGCAGTTCTTC. Translated: CSVLSGGYNEQFF. The J gene is TRBJ2-1, the V gene TRBV29-1; 8 nucleotides agree with TRBD2. The germline gives CDR1 SQVTM, CDR2 ANQGSEA. The CDR3 totals 13 residues. V shed 5 bases and J 4 bases; nucleotides not matched to a gene: 4.

CDR3 sequence reads: CASSYGTGMNQPQHF. The CDR3 DNA reads as TGTGCCAGCAGTTACGGGACAGGGATGAATCAGCCCCAGCATTTT. The chain uses TRBV6-5 and TRBJ1-5, with 9 bases that match TRBD1. V lost 2 bases to trimming and J lost 4 bases; unmatched junction nucleotides: 3. The germline V gene encodes CDR1 MNHEY and CDR2 SVGAGI. This CDR3 has 15 residues.

This chain uses TRBV2 with TRBJ1-5; D perhaps matches TRBD1 (5 bases). CDR1 is SNHLY and CDR2 is FYNNEI in the germline V gene. This CDR3 region has 14 residues. V lost 6 bases and J lost 8, with 17 bases in between. CDR3 residues: CASRAWGGEEPQHF. As DNA, the CDR3 is TGTGCCAGCAGGGCTTGGGGGGGTGAGGAGCCCCAGCATTTT.

This sequence joins TRBV7-9 and TRBJ2-7; weak D call: TRBD2 (7 bases). Per germline, CDR1 SEHNR and CDR2 FQNEAQ (reference sequence). Trimming removed 6 bases at V and 2 bases at J, with 20 bases between. The CDR3 runs to 16 residues. The CDR3 is CASRPAGGRGTYEQYF. DNA of the CDR3: TGTGCCAGCAGACCGGCCGGGGGGAGGGGGACCTACGAGCAGTACTTC.

The chain links TRBV5-1 to TRBJ1-3; D not resolved. The CDR3 totals 12 residues. Germline V lookup: CDR1 SGHRS, CDR2 YFSETQ. V dropped 2 bases and J dropped 2 bases, with 2 bases sitting between them. The CDR3 is CASSFTGNTIYF. In nucleotides, the CDR3 is TGCGCCAGCAGCTTCACTGGAAACACCATATATTTT.

J is TRBJ1-5 and V is TRBV9, with 7 bases matching TRBD1. After removal of 4 bases from V and 1 base from J, the junction contained 11 bases not matched to a gene. The CDR3 contains 17 residues. In germline, CDR1 is SGDLS, CDR2 YYNGEE. The CDR3 loop reads CASSPKFVTGSNQPQHF. CDR3 nucleotide sequence: TGTGCCAGCAGCCCAAAGTTCGTGACAGGGAGCAATCAGCCCCAGCATTTT.

This clone has a handful of counts. The chain joins TRBV4-3 to TRBJ2-4; a possible D gene is TRBD2 (6 bases). Germline-derived CDR1 and CDR2 are LGHNA and YSLEER. The CDR3 is 17 amino acids. V was pared by 0 bases and J by 7 bases, with 19 bases between. This CDR3 reads CASSQDRFTSNLNIQYF. The CDR3, as DNA: TGCGCCAGCAGCCAAGATAGGTTTACTAGCAACTTGAACATTCAGTACTTC.

This chain uses TRBV7-9 with TRBJ1-2; D might be TRBD1 (6 bases). Germline loops: CDR1 SEHNR, CDR2 FQNEAQ (reference sequence). V was cut by 5 bases and J by 6 bases, with 22 bases left in between. The CDR3 totals 16 residues. The CDR3 spells CASSNSATRRGHGYTF. The CDR3 DNA reads as TGTGCCAGCAGCAACAGTGCCACACGGCGGGGGCATGGCTACACCTTC.

In this sample, this clone turned up once. The chain carries TRBV15 and TRBJ2-6; D possibly corresponds to TRBD2 (6 bases). This CDR3 is built from 16 residues. Trimming removed 0 bases from V and 2 bases from J, with 8 bases in between. Per germline, CDR1 LNHNV and CDR2 YYDKDF (reference sequence). The CDR3 reads CATSRDREAGANVLTF. CDR3 nucleotides: TGTGCCACCAGCAGAGACAGGGAGGCTGGGGCCAACGTCCTGACTTTC.

V is TRBV5-4 and J is TRBJ2-7, with D tentatively TRBD1 (6 bases). The CDR3 has 12 amino acids. Germline values: CDR1 SGHNT, CDR2 YYREEE (reference sequence). V gave up 4 bases and J gave up 6 bases, with 11 bases separating them. CDR3 residues: CASSPTGSEQYF. The CDR3 DNA reads TGTGCCAGCAGCCCCACAGGGTCCGAGCAGTACTTC. Supplemented by reference TRBV5-4 and TRBJ2-7, the full variable domain reads ETGVTQSPTHLIKTRGQQVTLRCSSQSGHNTVSWYQQALGQGPQFIFQYYREEENGRGNFPPRFSGLQFPNYSSELNVNALELDDSALYLCASSPTGSEQYFGPGTRLTVT.

The V and J genes are TRBV7-8 and TRBJ2-5, with D possibly matching TRBD1 (5 bases). V shed 1 base and J shed 2 bases, with 11 bases lying between them. Germline V gene lookup returns CDR1 SGHVS and CDR2 FQNEAQ. This CDR3 contains 15 residues. CDR3 region: CASSLEGVLQETQYF. As DNA, the CDR3 is TGTGCCAGCAGCTTAGAAGGGGTATTACAAGAGACCCAGTACTTC.

This sequence joins TRBV7-9 and TRBJ2-7, with 7 bases matching TRBD1. Germline V gene lookup returns CDR1 SEHNR and CDR2 FQNEAQ (reference sequence). The CDR3 runs to 16 residues. The trim removed 1 base at V and 4 bases at J, leaving 10 bases unmatched. CDR3 protein: CASSLEFGTAPYEQYF. The CDR3 region has the DNA TGTGCCAGCAGCTTAGAGTTCGGGACAGCACCTTACGAGCAGTACTTC.

The V and J genes are TRBV11-2 and TRBJ2-7; 9 nucleotides match TRBD2. Germline CDR1 and CDR2: SGHAT and FQNNGV. There are 15 residues in the CDR3. V lost 1 base and J lost 3; bases outside the gene matches: 4. The CDR3 nucleotides read TGTGCCAGCAGCTTAGGGATTAGCGGGAGCTACGAGCAGTACTTC. Residues: CASSLGISGSYEQYF.

This clone showed up just a few times. J is TRBJ1-5 and V is TRBV7-2, with no clear D. V was shortened by 1 base and J by 0 bases, with 13 bases between the two germline ends. The CDR3 consists of 17 residues. The germline V gene encodes CDR1 SGHTA and CDR2 FQGNSA. The CDR3, as DNA: TGTGCCAGCAGCTTAGGTTTCGGTGAATATAGCAATCAGCCCCAGCATTTT. Translated, it gives CASSLGFGEYSNQPQHF.

The rearrangement joins TRBV6-5 to TRBJ2-2, with 10 bases identical to TRBD2. Looked up from germline, CDR1 is MNHEY and CDR2 is SVGAGI. V dropped 8 bases and J dropped 6; count of bases not matched to a gene: 6. CDR3 length equals 14 residues. CDR3 DNA: TGTGCCAGCGGAGCGGGGGGGCCCCCCGGGGAGCTGTTTTTT. Protein: CASGAGGPPGELFF.